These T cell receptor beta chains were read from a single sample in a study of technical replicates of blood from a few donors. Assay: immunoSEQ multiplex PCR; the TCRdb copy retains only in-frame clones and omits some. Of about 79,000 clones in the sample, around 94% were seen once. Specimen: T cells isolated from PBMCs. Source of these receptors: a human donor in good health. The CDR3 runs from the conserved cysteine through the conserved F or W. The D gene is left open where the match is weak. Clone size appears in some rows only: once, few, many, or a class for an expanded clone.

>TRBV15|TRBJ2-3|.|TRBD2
CATSRLAGGPDTQYF
TGTGCCACCAGCCGACTAGCGGGGGGTCCAGATACGCAGTATTTT
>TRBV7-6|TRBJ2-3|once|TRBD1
CASSFTGGVDTQYF
TGTGCCAGCAGCTTCACAGGGGGCGTTGATACGCAGTATTTT
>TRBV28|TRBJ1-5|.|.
CASSFEWQGLNQPQHF
TGTGCCAGCAGTTTTGAATGGCAGGGGCTAAATCAGCCCCAGCATTTT
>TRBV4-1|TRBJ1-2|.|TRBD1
CASSQGMTGGGGYTF
TGCGCCAGCAGCCAAGGAATGACAGGGGGTGGTGGCTACACCTTC
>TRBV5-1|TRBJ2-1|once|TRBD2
CASSPGASGDYNEQFF
TGCGCCAGCAGCCCGGGGGCTAGCGGGGATTACAATGAGCAGTTCTTC
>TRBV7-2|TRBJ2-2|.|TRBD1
CASSPGTGDTGELFF
TGTGCCAGCAGCCCCGGTACAGGGGACACCGGGGAGCTGTTTTTT
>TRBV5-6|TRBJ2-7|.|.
CASSPAAGYEQYF
TGTGCCAGCAGCCCGGCGGCGGGTTACGAGCAGTACTTC
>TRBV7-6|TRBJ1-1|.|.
CASSYQGNTEAFF
TGTGCCAGCAGCTACCAGGGGAACACTGAAGCTTTCTTT
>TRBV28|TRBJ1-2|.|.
CASGGAFRGVYGYTF
TGTGCCAGCGGGGGGGCCTTCAGGGGCGTCTATGGCTACACCTTC
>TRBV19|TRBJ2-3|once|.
CASMLSSTDTQYF
TGTGCCAGTATGCTGAGTAGCACAGATACGCAGTATTTT